This T cell receptor beta chain appears in the sequencing data of a study of blood T cell repertoires in COVID-19. Assay used: immunoSEQ multiplex PCR; TCRdb lists only in-frame clones, some missing. The data contain about 280,000 clones, roughly 85% of them singletons. With 5 bases clipped from V and 2 bases from J, the junction kept 8 bases outside the gene matches. The length of the CDR3 is 16 residues. Germline CDR1 and CDR2: SGHRS and YFSETQ. The clonotype comes from a woman between 50 and 59 years old who had recovered from COVID-19. J is TRBJ1-2 and V is TRBV5-1; 11 bases agree with TRBD1. The sample comprised PBMCs or T cells enriched from blood (not recorded which). Here the CDR3 DNA reads TGCGCCAGCAGAACCGGGACAGGGGGTTTAAACTATGGCTACACCTTC. Translation: CASRTGTGGLNYGYTF.